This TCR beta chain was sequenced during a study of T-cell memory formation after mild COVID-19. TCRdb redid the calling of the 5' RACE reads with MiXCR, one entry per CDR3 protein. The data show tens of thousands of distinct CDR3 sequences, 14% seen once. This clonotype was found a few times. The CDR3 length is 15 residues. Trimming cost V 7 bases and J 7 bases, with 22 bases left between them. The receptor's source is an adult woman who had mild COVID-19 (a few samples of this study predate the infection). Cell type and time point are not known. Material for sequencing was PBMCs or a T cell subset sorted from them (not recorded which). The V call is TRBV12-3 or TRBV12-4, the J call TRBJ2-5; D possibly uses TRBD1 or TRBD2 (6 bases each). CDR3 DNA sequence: TGTGCCAGCACTCTAACCGGGACTTCCAGGGGGACCCAGTACTTC. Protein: CASTLTGTSRGTQYF.